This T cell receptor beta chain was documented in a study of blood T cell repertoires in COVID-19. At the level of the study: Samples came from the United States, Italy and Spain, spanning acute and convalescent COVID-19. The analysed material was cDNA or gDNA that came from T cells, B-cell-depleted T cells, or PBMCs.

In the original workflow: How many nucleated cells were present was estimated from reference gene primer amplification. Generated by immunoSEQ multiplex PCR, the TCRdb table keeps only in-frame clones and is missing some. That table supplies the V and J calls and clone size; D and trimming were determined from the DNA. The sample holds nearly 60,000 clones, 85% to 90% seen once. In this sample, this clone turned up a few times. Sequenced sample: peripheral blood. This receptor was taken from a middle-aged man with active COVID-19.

As DNA, the CDR3 is TGTGCCAGCAATCGACAGAACAATCAGCCCCAGCATTTT. It encodes CASNRQNNQPQHF. The genes are TRBV6-5 and TRBJ1-5; TRBD1 might be the D (5 bases). This CDR3 has 13 residues. Trimming pared 7 bases from V and 3 bases from J, leaving 10 bases between. Germline CDR1 reads MNHEY; CDR2 reads SVGAGI.